Shown below are 3 T cell receptor beta chains from a single sample sequenced in a study of metastatic and nonmetastatic thyroid tumors. Before thyroid surgery, none of the patients had received any treatment. Via MiXCR, TCRdb re-called the PCR reads. The sample holds under 45,000 clones; under 20% are singletons and the top ten take roughly 15%. Sequencing was performed on tumor tissue. These receptors all come from a female donor with papillary thyroid cancer or a benign thyroid nodule (not recorded which). Some clones in this sample may be carry-over from other donors' samples.

This clone appeared many times. The V and J genes are TRBV28 and TRBJ2-5; 12 bases match TRBD2. The CDR3 runs 15 residues. The J segment lost 1 base and the V segment lost 5 bases, leaving 2 bases of the junction unmatched. Germline V gives CDR1 MDHEN, CDR2 SYDVKM. CDR3 amino acids: CASSQTSGGQETQYF. CDR3 nucleotides: TGTGCCAGCAGTCAGACTAGCGGGGGCCAAGAGACCCAGTACTTC.

This clone appeared many times. The chain recombines TRBV12-3 or TRBV12-4 with TRBJ1-4; D is unclear. V was trimmed by 4 bases and J by 8 bases, leaving 5 bases between them. The CDR3 is 11 residues long. The CDR3 protein is CASSSGEKLFF. CDR3 bases: TGTGCCAGCAGTTCCGGAGAAAAACTGTTTTTT.

The table lists this clone with a few counts. CDR3 protein: CSAGGLAGASGTGELFF. The CDR3 nucleotides are TGCAGTGCGGGAGGGCTAGCGGGAGCCTCGGGCACCGGGGAGCTGTTTTTT. This chain connects TRBV20-1 to TRBJ2-2; 10 positions match TRBD2. Germline CDR1 reads DFQATT; CDR2 reads SNEGSKA (reference sequence). This CDR3 contains 17 residues. The trim removed 6 bases at V and 4 bases at J, leaving 14 bases unmatched.